Below are 8 T cell receptor beta chains sequenced from a single sample in a study of blood T cell repertoires in COVID-19. TCRdb's table, derived via immunoSEQ multiplex PCR, lists solely in-frame clones and lacks some. The top ten hold roughly 20% of the sample, which has 56,000 or so clones, 80% to 90% seen once. Sequenced material: peripheral blood. The source of these receptors is a human donor in a cohort sampled during active COVID-19.

The chain is built from TRBV6-5 and TRBJ1-1, with D perhaps TRBD1 (5 bases). The CDR3 sequence is 12 residues long. Germline CDR1 reads MNHEY; CDR2 reads SVGAGI. Trimming shortened V by 6 bases and J by 9 bases, and 14 bases separated the two germline ends. The CDR3 here is CASSRTQGKAFF. CDR3 in DNA: TGTGCCAGCAGCCGAACGCAGGGTAAAGCTTTCTTT.

The gene calls are TRBV5-6 and TRBJ1-4, with D possibly TRBD1 on 6 matching bases. V was trimmed by 1 base and J by 10 bases, leaving 17 bases between them. The CDR3 has 15 residues. Germline assignment: CDR1 SGHDT and CDR2 YYEEEE. CDR3 sequence: CASSLPGQLEGKLFF. The CDR3, as DNA: TGTGCCAGCAGCTTGCCGGGACAACTTGAAGGAAAACTGTTTTTT.

V is TRBV25-1 and J is TRBJ1-5; D might be TRBD1 (6 bases). The CDR3 is made up of 16 amino acids. The germline CDR1 and CDR2 sequences are MGHDK and SYGVNS. V lost 3 bases to trimming and J lost 1 base, with 13 bases between them. CDR3 nucleotides: TGTGCCAGCAGTGAGCCCAGGACAGTGAGCAATCAGCCCCAGCATTTT. As protein: CASSEPRTVSNQPQHF.

This chain links TRBV18 with TRBJ1-6; D uncertain. This CDR3 comprises 19 residues. The V gene's germline CDR1 is KGHSH and CDR2 LQKENI. V lost 2 bases, J lost 6 bases, and 23 bases lay in between. In nucleotides, the CDR3 is TGTGCCAGCTCACCAATGACATGGACTGTTGGGTCTTTTAATTCACCCCTCCACTTT. Its protein is CASSPMTWTVGSFNSPLHF.

The genes are TRBV5-1 and TRBJ1-2; no reliable D call. V lost 0 bases, J lost 5 bases, and 26 bases lay in between. CDR3 length equals 19 residues. CDR1 is SGHRS and CDR2 is YFSETQ in the germline V gene. The CDR3: CASSLGAAGSRTPSYGYTF. DNA of the CDR3: TGCGCCAGCAGCTTGGGGGCTGCGGGGAGTCGGACGCCGAGTTATGGCTACACCTTC.

The chain uses TRBV5-6 and TRBJ2-7, with 9 nucleotides matching TRBD1. CDR1 is SGHDT and CDR2 is YYEEEE in the germline V gene. The CDR3 runs to 19 residues. With V trimmed by 4 bases and J by 3 bases, 20 bases remained unmatched. The CDR3 DNA reads as TGTGCCAGCAGCAATTTCGGGACAGGGTTTTCGGGGCTGTTCTACGAGCAGTACTTC. Protein: CASSNFGTGFSGLFYEQYF.

The gene calls are TRBV4-3 and TRBJ1-5; D is possibly TRBD1 (5 bases). Germline lookup yields CDR1 LGHNA and CDR2 YSLEER. The CDR3 extends over 15 amino acids. V lost 0 bases and J 1 base, leaving 7 bases between the germline ends. Written as DNA, the CDR3 is TGCGCCAGCAGCCAAGATTGGGGCAGCAATCAGCCCCAGCATTTT. This encodes CASSQDWGSNQPQHF.

V and J are TRBV11-3 and TRBJ2-1, with 9 bases matching TRBD1. The J segment lost 7 bases and the V segment lost 3 bases, leaving 10 bases of the junction unmatched. Germline CDR1 is SGHNT and CDR2 is YENEEA. This CDR3 region has 16 residues. Here the CDR3 reads CASSFRGTGRENEQFF. CDR3 nucleotides: TGTGCCAGCAGCTTCCGGGGGACAGGGCGGGAAAATGAGCAGTTCTTC. Variable domain in full (rest from reference TRBV11-3 and TRBJ2-1): EAGVVQSPRYKIIEKKQPVAFWCNPISGHNTLYWYLQNLGQGPELLIRYENEEAVDDSQLPKDRFSAERLKGVDSTLKIQPAELGDSAVYLCASSFRGTGRENEQFFGPGTRLTVL.